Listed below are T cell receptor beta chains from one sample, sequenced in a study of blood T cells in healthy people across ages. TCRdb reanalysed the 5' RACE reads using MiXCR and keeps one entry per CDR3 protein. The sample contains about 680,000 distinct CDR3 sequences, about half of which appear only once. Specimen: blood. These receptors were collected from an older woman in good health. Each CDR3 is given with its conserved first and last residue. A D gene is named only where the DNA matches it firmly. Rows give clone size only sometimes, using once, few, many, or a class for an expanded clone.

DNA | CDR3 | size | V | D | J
TGTGCCAGCAGCCTAAGGGACGTAAACTATGGCTACACCTTC | CASSLRDVNYGYTF | NA | TRBV3-1 | NA | TRBJ1-2
TGCAGTGCTGAGGGACTAGCGGGACTCACAGATACGCAGTATTTT | CSAEGLAGLTDTQYF | NA | TRBV20-1 | TRBD2 | TRBJ2-3
TGTGCCAGCAGCGCCGACAGGGCCGGCGAGCAGTACTTC | CASSADRAGEQYF | NA | TRBV6-4 | TRBD1 | TRBJ2-7
TGTGCCAGCAGTCCTACAGGGAATGGCAATGAGCAGTTCTTC | CASSPTGNGNEQFF | NA | TRBV12-3/TRBV12-4 | NA | TRBJ2-1
TGTGCCAGCAGTAACAACCCGTGGCAGTATAGCAATCAGCCCCAGCATTTT | CASSNNPWQYSNQPQHF | few | TRBV6-2/TRBV6-3 | NA | TRBJ1-5
TGTGCCAGCAGCCAAAGTCGGGACGGGGAGACCCAGTACTTC | CASSQSRDGETQYF | few | TRBV28 | NA | TRBJ2-5
TGTGCCAGCAGCTACCAATCTGTCTCCTACAATGAGCAGTTCTTC | CASSYQSVSYNEQFF | NA | TRBV7-9 | NA | TRBJ2-1
TGCAGTGCTAGAGCCCAAGAACCAGGGGTCCAAGAGACCCAGTACTTC | CSARAQEPGVQETQYF | NA | TRBV20-1 | NA | TRBJ2-5
TGTGCCACCAGCAGTGTTCTGACTAGCGGAAGACCACAATCTAGCACAGATACGCAGTATTTT | CATSSVLTSGRPQSSTDTQYF | NA | TRBV15 | TRBD2 | TRBJ2-3
TGTGCCAGCAGTCCCCCCCAGGGATCTCTTTACGAGCAGTACTTC | CASSPPQGSLYEQYF | few | TRBV27 | NA | TRBJ2-7
TGTGCCAGCAGGAAGCAAGCGGGACCGACCTACAATGAGCAGTTCTTC | CASRKQAGPTYNEQFF | NA | TRBV7-2 | TRBD2 | TRBJ2-1
TGTGCCAGCAGTAGCCGACGAGTGAAGGGTCTATTTGAGCAGTACTTC | CASSSRRVKGLFEQYF | NA | TRBV6-2/TRBV6-3 | NA | TRBJ2-7
TGCAGCGTTTTTCCTCGGGGACAGCTCCAAGAGACCCAGTACTTC | CSVFPRGQLQETQYF | NA | TRBV29-1 | TRBD1 | TRBJ2-5
TGTGCCATCAGTACAGCCTACAATGAGCAGTTCTTC | CAISTAYNEQFF | NA | TRBV10-3 | NA | TRBJ2-1